This T cell receptor (beta chain) was documented in a study of blood T cell repertoires in COVID-19. Study information: Collection of acute and convalescent COVID-19 samples took place in the United States, Italy and Spain.

Method: immunoSEQ multiplex PCR; TCRdb's copy keeps in-frame clones and lacks some. The repertoire consists of roughly 200,000 clones, with 87% occurring once and the leading ten covering about 1%. The CDR3 length is 15 residues. Germline CDR1 is MNHNS and CDR2 is SASEGT. V shed 3 bases and J shed 0 bases, with 10 bases lying between them. This clonotype was sampled from a woman aged 18-29 years who had recovered from COVID-19. Material: peripheral blood. The chain uses TRBV6-1 and TRBJ2-3; perhaps TRBD1 as D (6 bases). The CDR3 sequence is CASSDTGHSTDTQYF. DNA for the CDR3: TGTGCCAGCAGTGATACGGGACATAGCACAGATACGCAGTATTTT.